The present T cell receptor beta chain was sequenced within a study of T-cell reconstitution after alpha-beta-depleted transplantation in children. This CDR3 contains 15 residues. The germline gives CDR1 SGHKS, CDR2 YYEKEE (reference sequence). Between the trimmed V and J ends, which lost 3 bases and 1 base, there was a span of 14 bases. The TCRbeta library incorporated unique molecular identifiers. In TCRdb, the PCR reads were re-called with MiXCR into one record per CDR3 protein. The table lists about 500,000 distinct CDR3 sequences, approximately 32% of them singletons. This clonotype came up a few times.

The sequences come from PBMCs from the stem cell graft donor, collected from the stem cell graft. This sequence was found in a human donor who donated a stem cell graft to a child with aplastic anemia. This chain links TRBV5-5 with TRBJ2-7; either TRBD1 or TRBD2 may fit D (5 bases each). The CDR3 sequence is CASSSGTYPSYEQYF. The CDR3 region has the DNA TGTGCCAGCAGCTCGGGGACCTATCCTTCCTACGAGCAGTACTTC.